This T cell receptor beta chain was sequenced during a study of beta chain features in type 1 diabetes. Study-level points and caveats: For cells with high TCR expression, cDNA sequencing could yield over-representation. Healthy donors had naive, central memory and Treg TCRB repertoires that appeared less similar than those seen among patients.

With 6 bases clipped from V and 0 bases from J, the junction kept 7 bases outside the gene matches. Germline CDR1 and CDR2: SNHLY and FYNNEI. This CDR3 is built from 15 residues. Remarks on this clone: Its antigen is not identified.

The isolated RNA, all of it, was reverse transcribed, so expressed TCRB transcripts were what got sequenced. Sequencing was performed with immunoSEQ multiplex PCR; in TCRdb, only in-frame clones are kept and a portion is missing. The table has around 500,000 clones, about 29% seen once. The sample was naive CD4+ T cells from blood. The V gene is TRBV2, the J gene TRBJ2-7, with 8 bases identical to TRBD2. The TCR sequence derives from a man aged 18 to 30 in good health. The CDR3 sequence: CASRDPGLGSYEQYF. The CDR3 bases are TGTGCCAGCAGAGATCCGGGACTAGGCTCCTACGAGCAGTACTTC.